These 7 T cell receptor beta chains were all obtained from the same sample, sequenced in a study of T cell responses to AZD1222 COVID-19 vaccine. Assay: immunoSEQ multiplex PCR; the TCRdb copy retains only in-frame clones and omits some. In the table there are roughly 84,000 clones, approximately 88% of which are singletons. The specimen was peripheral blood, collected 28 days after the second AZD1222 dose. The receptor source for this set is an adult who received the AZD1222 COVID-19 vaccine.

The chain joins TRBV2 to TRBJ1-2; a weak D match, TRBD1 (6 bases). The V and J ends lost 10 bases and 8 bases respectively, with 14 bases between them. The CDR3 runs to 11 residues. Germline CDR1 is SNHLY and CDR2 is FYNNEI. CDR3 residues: CAKGGQVGYTF. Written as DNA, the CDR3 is TGTGCCAAGGGGGGGCAAGTGGGCTACACCTTC.

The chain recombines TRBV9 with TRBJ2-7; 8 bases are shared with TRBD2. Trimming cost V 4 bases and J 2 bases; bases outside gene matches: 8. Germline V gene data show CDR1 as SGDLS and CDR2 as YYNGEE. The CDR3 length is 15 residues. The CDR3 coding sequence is TGTGCCAGCAGCCCCCGACTAGCGCCCACCTACGAGCAGTACTTC. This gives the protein CASSPRLAPTYEQYF. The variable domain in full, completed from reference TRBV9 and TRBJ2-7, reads DSGVTQTPKHLITATGQRVTLRCSPRSGDLSVYWYQQSLDQGLQFLIQYYNGEERAKGNILERFSAQQFPDLHSELNLSSLELGDSALYFCASSPRLAPTYEQYFGPGTRLTVT.

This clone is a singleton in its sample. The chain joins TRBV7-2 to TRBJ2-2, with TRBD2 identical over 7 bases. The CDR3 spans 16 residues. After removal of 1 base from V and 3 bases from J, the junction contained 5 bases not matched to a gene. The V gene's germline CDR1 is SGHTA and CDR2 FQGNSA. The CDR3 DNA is TGTGCCAGCAGCTTAGGGGCGGGGGTCTACACCGGGGAGCTGTTTTTT. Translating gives CASSLGAGVYTGELFF.

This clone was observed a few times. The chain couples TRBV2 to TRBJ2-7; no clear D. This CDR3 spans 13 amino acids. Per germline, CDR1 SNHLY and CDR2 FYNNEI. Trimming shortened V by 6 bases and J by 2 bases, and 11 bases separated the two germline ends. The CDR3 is CASRDVYAYEQYF. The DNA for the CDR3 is TGTGCCAGCAGAGACGTATACGCCTACGAGCAGTACTTC.

Written as DNA, the CDR3 is TGTGCCAGCAGCCCTCGACAGGGTCCCACTGAAGCTTTCTTT. It is translated as CASSPRQGPTEAFF. The chain is built from TRBV7-2 and TRBJ1-1; 7 bases fit TRBD1. The CDR3 extends over 14 amino acids. With V trimmed by 5 bases and J by 4 bases, 7 bases remained unmatched. Per germline, CDR1 SGHTA and CDR2 FQGNSA.

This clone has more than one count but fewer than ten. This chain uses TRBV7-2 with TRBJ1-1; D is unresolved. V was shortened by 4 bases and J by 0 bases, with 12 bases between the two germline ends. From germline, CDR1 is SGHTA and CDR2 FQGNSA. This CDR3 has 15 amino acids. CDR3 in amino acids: CASSSSALLNTEAFF. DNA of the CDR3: TGTGCCAGCAGCTCGAGTGCCCTCTTGAACACTGAAGCTTTCTTT. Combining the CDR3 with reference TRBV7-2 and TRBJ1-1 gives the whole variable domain GAGVSQSPSNKVTEKGKDVELRCDPISGHTALYWYRQSLGQGLEFLIYFQGNSAPDKSGLPSDRFSAERTGGSVSTLTIQRTQQEDSAVYLCASSSSALLNTEAFFGQGTRLTVV.

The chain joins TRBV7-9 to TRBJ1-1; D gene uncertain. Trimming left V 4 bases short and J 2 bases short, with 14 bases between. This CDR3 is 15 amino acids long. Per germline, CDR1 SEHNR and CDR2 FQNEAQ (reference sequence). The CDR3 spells CASSSRAGANTEAFF. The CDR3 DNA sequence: TGTGCCAGCAGCTCAAGGGCAGGCGCTAACACTGAAGCTTTCTTT.